These 19 T cell receptor beta chains originate from one sample sequenced in a study of shared clonotypes between healthy human individuals. TCRdb's copy holds only in-frame clones and misses some; the assay was immunoSEQ multiplex PCR. The sample shows about 2 million clones, approximately 95% of them seen only once. Sequenced: naive CD4+ T cells sorted from blood. Subset described: CD45RA+ positively selected. The receptors come from a man in his late teens or twenties in good health.

J is TRBJ2-7 and V is TRBV5-1; 8 bases match TRBD2. Trimming took 6 bases from V and 3 from J; bases not matched to a gene: 14. The CDR3 is 16 residues long. Germline lookup yields CDR1 SGHRS and CDR2 YFSETQ. The CDR3, as DNA: TGCGCCAGCACACCTACATCGCGGGAGGCCGTCTACGAGCAGTACTTC. This codes for CASTPTSREAVYEQYF.

This clone was seen a single time. The same CDR3 can be traced to other DNA sequences in this sample. The V call is TRBV7-9, the J call TRBJ2-5; TRBD2 matches 12 bases. J gave up 1 base and V 1 base, and 1 base lay outside the gene matches. The CDR3 is 16 residues long. Germline CDR1 reads SEHNR; CDR2 reads FQNEAQ (reference sequence). The DNA for the CDR3 is TGTGCCAGCAGCTTAGGGGGACTAGCGGGCCAAGAGACCCAGTACTTC. Translated: CASSLGGLAGQETQYF.

In DNA, the CDR3 is TGCGCCAGCAGCCGAGGGGACAGCTCCTACAATGAGCAGTTCTTC. It encodes CASSRGDSSYNEQFF. The V call is TRBV5-1, the J call TRBJ2-1; 7 nucleotides align to TRBD1. The V and J ends lost 4 bases and 0 bases, in that order; junction bases with no gene match: 4. Germline V gene lookup returns CDR1 SGHRS and CDR2 YFSETQ. The CDR3 loop spans 15 amino acids.

The V and J genes are TRBV6-1 and TRBJ1-2; 7 nucleotides align to TRBD1. Germline loops: CDR1 MNHNS, CDR2 SASEGT. The trim removed 5 bases at V and 6 bases at J, leaving 6 bases unmatched. This CDR3 has 13 amino acids. CDR3 DNA: TGTGCCAGCAGTTCTCGGGACAGAGATGGCTACACCTTC. Protein: CASSSRDRDGYTF.

As regards this clone: This CDR3 is also generated by other DNA sequences in the sample. The J gene is TRBJ2-7, the V gene TRBV10-3; D gene unclear. This CDR3 contains 11 residues. Germline V lookup: CDR1 ENHRY, CDR2 SYGVKD. V lost 4 bases to trimming and J lost 3 bases, with 4 bases between them. This CDR3 reads CAISVGYEQYF. The CDR3 DNA reads TGTGCCATCAGTGTTGGCTACGAGCAGTACTTC.

The gene calls are TRBV5-1 and TRBJ1-6, with TRBD1 matching 7 bases. Per germline, CDR1 SGHRS and CDR2 YFSETQ. Trimming cost V 4 bases and J 9 bases; bases outside gene matches: 10. The CDR3 consists of 15 residues. The chain's CDR3 is CASSLNSQGSSPLHF. CDR3 nucleotide sequence: TGCGCCAGCAGCCTGAATTCACAGGGGTCTTCACCCCTCCACTTT.

This chain uses TRBV25-1 with TRBJ1-3, with TRBD1 as a possible D gene (5 bases). The CDR3 covers 17 residues. The V and J ends lost 5 bases and 2 bases respectively, with 19 bases between them. CDR1 MGHDK and CDR2 SYGVNS come from the germline V gene. In nucleotides, the CDR3 is TGTGCCAGCAGTCCCTTCAAGGGGCGTTATACTGGAAACACCATATATTTT. Residues: CASSPFKGRYTGNTIYF.

This chain uses TRBV25-1 with TRBJ1-1, with 7 nucleotides matching TRBD1. Germline-derived CDR1 and CDR2 are MGHDK and SYGVNS. V dropped 7 bases and J dropped 3; count of bases not matched to a gene: 5. CDR3 length: 13 amino acids. The CDR3 spells CASNFRGDTEAFF. In DNA form, the CDR3 reads TGTGCCAGCAATTTCAGGGGGGACACTGAAGCTTTCTTT.

The J gene is TRBJ1-1, the V gene TRBV5-1; 7 bases fit TRBD1. The V and J ends lost 6 bases and 0 bases, in that order; junction bases with no gene match: 11. The CDR3 is 16 amino acids. The germline V gene has CDR1 SGHRS and CDR2 YFSETQ. CDR3 nucleotide sequence: TGCGCCAGCACCCTAGGGGGTCAGGGGGTGAACACTGAAGCTTTCTTT. Translating gives CASTLGGQGVNTEAFF.

The gene calls are TRBV25-1 and TRBJ2-5, with TRBD1 identical over 8 bases. This CDR3 contains 17 residues. V trimming: 6 bases; J trimming: 0 bases; junction bases outside the gene matches: 12. Germline V gene data show CDR1 as MGHDK and CDR2 as SYGVNS. CDR3 loop: CASRQRDRGHYQETQYF. The CDR3 nucleotides read TGTGCCAGCAGACAACGAGACAGGGGACATTACCAAGAGACCCAGTACTTC.

V and J are TRBV6-5 and TRBJ2-1, with 9 positions matching TRBD2. The V segment lost 7 bases and the J segment 5 bases; nucleotides outside the gene matches: 6. CDR1 and CDR2 (germline): MNHEY, SVGAGI. The CDR3 has 14 amino acids. As DNA, the CDR3 is TGTGCCAGCAAGGCTAGCGGGAACCACAATGAGCAGTTCTTC. It is translated as CASKASGNHNEQFF.

About this clone: In the same sample, other DNA sequences code for this CDR3. The CDR3 loop reads CAWSRSGEQYF. The CDR3 DNA follows: TGTGCCTGGAGTCGCAGCGGAGAGCAGTACTTC. The chain combines TRBV30 with TRBJ2-7; D may be TRBD2 (5 bases). Germline V gene data show CDR1 as GTSNPN and CDR2 as SVGIG (reference sequence). Trimming removed 2 bases from V and 7 bases from J, with 9 bases in between. CDR3 length equals 11 residues.

This clone showed up just once. The chain's CDR3 is CASSPPGLAGNEQFF. The CDR3 DNA reads as TGTGCCAGCAGCCCTCCGGGACTAGCAGGAAATGAGCAGTTCTTC. The chain has TRBV9 and TRBJ2-1; 9 positions agree with TRBD2. The CDR3 runs 15 residues. Germline V gene lookup returns CDR1 SGDLS and CDR2 YYNGEE. J lost 7 bases, V lost 4 bases, and 9 bases had no gene match.

This chain joins TRBV11-3 and TRBJ2-5, with 9 bases identical to TRBD2. The CDR3 extends over 16 amino acids. Trimming removed 1 base from V and 2 bases from J; junction bases left unmatched: 5. CDR1 and CDR2 from the germline V gene are SGHNT and YENEEA. The DNA of the CDR3 is TGTGCCAGCAGCTTAGGAGCTAGCGGGAAGCAAGAGACCCAGTACTTC. Residues: CASSLGASGKQETQYF.

On this clone: The same CDR3 arises from other DNA sequences in this sample as well. The chain uses TRBV6-5 and TRBJ2-7; weak D call: TRBD1 (5 bases). With 2 bases removed from V and 2 bases from J, the gap between germline ends came to 10 bases. Germline lookup yields CDR1 MNHEY and CDR2 SVGAGI. The CDR3 is 14 residues long. CDR3 sequence: CASSYNRGTYEQYF. The CDR3 coding sequence is TGTGCCAGCAGTTACAATAGGGGCACCTACGAGCAGTACTTC.

The CDR3, as DNA: TGCGCCAGCAGCTTGGAGAGTTACCCTGCACGGGATCTGTACTTC. It translates to CASSLESYPARDLYF. This chain connects TRBV5-1 to TRBJ2-7, with D maybe TRBD2 (5 bases). This CDR3 region has 15 residues. V lost 0 bases, J lost 12 bases, and 22 bases lay in between. Germline V CDR1 and CDR2: SGHRS, YFSETQ.

This clone was recorded a few times. Other DNA sequences in this sample translate to the same CDR3. The gene calls are TRBV10-1 and TRBJ2-5; D is unclear. Germline assignment: CDR1 WNHNN and CDR2 SYGVQD (reference sequence). The CDR3 sequence is 14 residues long. V was cut by 0 bases and J by 1 base, with 6 bases left in between. CDR3 amino acids: CASSESGSQETQYF. The CDR3 DNA reads as TGCGCCAGCAGTGAGTCGGGGTCCCAAGAGACCCAGTACTTC.

This chain connects TRBV4-3 to TRBJ2-7; unclear D gene. Trimming pared 2 bases from V and 4 bases from J, leaving 12 bases between. The CDR3 has 14 amino acids. Germline CDR1 reads LGHNA; CDR2 reads YSLEER. The CDR3 nucleotides read TGCGCCAGCAGCCAAATCTCTAGTTCTTACGAGCAGTACTTC. Its translation: CASSQISSSYEQYF.

This chain joins TRBV9 and TRBJ2-5; weak D call: TRBD2 (6 bases). The germline V gene encodes CDR1 SGDLS and CDR2 YYNGEE. The CDR3 runs to 15 residues. V was shortened by 2 bases and J by 4 bases, with 15 bases between the two germline ends. CDR3 amino acids: CASSVDGSVRETQYF. In DNA, the CDR3 is TGTGCCAGCAGCGTGGACGGGAGCGTCAGAGAGACCCAGTACTTC.